These 25 T cell receptor beta chains originate from one sample sequenced in a study of cytomegalovirus exposure and HLA in healthy donors. 60 Vbeta and 13 Jbeta primers were used in PCR. This table comes from immunoSEQ multiplex PCR, and its TCRdb copy is limited to in-frame clones, with some not included. This table holds over 150,000 clones, about 84% found once. Sequencing used PBMCs. These receptor sequences come from a woman aged 40 to 50 in good health and CMV-seropositive.

V and J are TRBV5-4 and TRBJ2-5; no definite D call. Germline loops: CDR1 SGHNT, CDR2 YYREEE (reference sequence). V lost 6 bases to trimming and J lost 5 bases, with 17 bases between them. The CDR3 consists of 14 residues. The CDR3 loop is CASTQVGLSETQYF. The CDR3 DNA reads as TGTGCCAGCACCCAGGTTGGGTTGAGTGAGACCCAGTACTTC.

This clone has only one observation. V is TRBV30 and J is TRBJ1-4; a possible D gene is TRBD1 (6 bases). From germline, CDR1 is GTSNPN and CDR2 SVGIG (reference sequence). This CDR3 has 14 amino acids. Trimming removed 3 bases at V and 7 bases at J, with 15 bases between. In nucleotides, the CDR3 is TGTGCCTGGAGGAAGGGGGTCAAGGGTGAAAAACTGTTTTTT. Residues: CAWRKGVKGEKLFF.

In the case of this clone: At one boundary the junction diverges from the germline segment, which might be a read error. The rearrangement uses TRBV5-1 and TRBJ1-2, with a tentative D call TRBD1 (5 bases). CDR3 size: 13 residues. Germline CDR1 SGHRS, CDR2 YFSETQ. The CDR3 loop is CTSSYDPQGGYTF. The CDR3 DNA follows: TGCACCAGCAGCTATGACCCTCAGGGTGGCTACACCTTC.

The chain employs TRBV9 and TRBJ2-1, with 9 bases that match TRBD1. The length of the CDR3 is 16 residues. In germline, CDR1 is SGDLS, CDR2 YYNGEE. J gave up 2 bases and V 3 bases, and 6 bases lay outside the gene matches. The CDR3 region is CASSGRDRDAYNEQFF. Here the CDR3 DNA reads TGTGCCAGCAGCGGCCGGGACAGGGATGCCTACAATGAGCAGTTCTTC.

The chain recombines TRBV6-1 with TRBJ2-5; 7 bases are a match to TRBD1. The V segment lost 2 bases and the J segment 4 bases; nucleotides outside the gene matches: 7. This CDR3 has 15 amino acids. The germline V gene encodes CDR1 MNHNS and CDR2 SASEGT. CDR3 nucleotides: TGTGCCAGCAGTGAATCAAGACAGGGTAGAGAGACCCAGTACTTC. Amino acid sequence: CASSESRQGRETQYF.

The table lists this clone with a few counts. This chain joins TRBV11-2 and TRBJ2-7; D is ambiguous. This CDR3 comprises 14 residues. Germline CDR1 is SGHAT and CDR2 is FQNNGV. V dropped 0 bases and J dropped 2 bases, with 8 bases sitting between them. DNA for the CDR3: TGTGCCAGCAGCTTAGATCTCACAACCTACGAGCAGTACTTC. This translates into CASSLDLTTYEQYF.

The J gene is TRBJ2-1, the V gene TRBV5-1; D unresolved. The CDR3 is made up of 11 amino acids. CDR1 SGHRS and CDR2 YFSETQ come from the germline V gene. V was clipped by 7 bases and J by 12 bases, with 14 bases between them. CDR3 sequence: CASFGGLVQFF. Written as DNA, the CDR3 is TGCGCCAGCTTCGGTGGGCTGGTGCAGTTCTTC. Complete variable domain (other parts from reference TRBV5-1 and TRBJ2-1): KAGVTQTPRYLIKTRGQQVTLSCSPISGHRSVSWYQQTPGQGLQFLFEYFSETQRNKGNFPGRFSGRQFSNSRSEMNVSTLELGDSALYLCASFGGLVQFFGPGTRLTVL.

This clone has more than one count but fewer than ten. This chain connects TRBV18 to TRBJ1-4, with 11 bases that match TRBD1. The germline gives CDR1 KGHSH, CDR2 LQKENI. V gave up 0 bases and J gave up 5 bases; unmatched junction bases: 8. The CDR3 extends over 18 amino acids. The CDR3 loop reads CASSPPRTGGMGNEKLFF. CDR3 coding DNA: TGTGCCAGCTCACCACCGCGGACAGGGGGCATGGGGAATGAAAAACTGTTTTTT.

The chain employs TRBV7-9 and TRBJ2-5; D unresolved. V was clipped by 7 bases and J by 2 bases, with 14 bases between them. CDR1 SEHNR and CDR2 FQNEAQ come from the germline V gene (reference sequence). The CDR3 is 14 amino acids. The DNA for the CDR3 is TGTGCCAGCATCATGCTAGGAGAGCAAGAGACCCAGTACTTC. It is translated as CASIMLGEQETQYF.

This clone was counted a few times. The gene calls are TRBV27 and TRBJ2-1, with D possibly being TRBD2 (6 bases). The germline gives CDR1 MNHEY, CDR2 SMNVEV (reference sequence). CDR3 length equals 13 residues. With 6 bases removed from V and 4 bases from J, the gap between germline ends came to 10 bases. The CDR3 loop is CASRKGLYNEQFF. The CDR3 nucleotides read TGTGCCAGCAGGAAGGGACTGTACAATGAGCAGTTCTTC.

This clone was counted a single time. This chain links TRBV19 with TRBJ2-2; 8 nucleotides align to TRBD1. Germline loops: CDR1 LNHDA, CDR2 SQIVND (reference sequence). The CDR3 loop spans 14 amino acids. The trim removed 10 bases at V and 5 bases at J, leaving 9 bases unmatched. CDR3 region: CATGQGGSTGELFF. CDR3 coding DNA: TGTGCCACCGGACAGGGTGGAAGTACCGGGGAGCTGTTTTTT.

The chain links TRBV28 to TRBJ1-3; D unresolved. The CDR3 runs to 16 residues. Germline V CDR1 and CDR2: MDHEN, SYDVKM. V was trimmed by 6 bases and J by 0 bases, leaving 15 bases between them. The CDR3 sequence: CASRTADDYSGNTIYF. In nucleotides, the CDR3 is TGTGCCAGCAGAACAGCGGATGATTACTCTGGAAACACCATATATTTT.

CDR3 loop: CAWSVGRLAGDEQFF. The CDR3 region has the DNA TGTGCCTGGAGTGTAGGGCGCCTAGCCGGCGATGAGCAGTTCTTC. The V call is TRBV30, the J call TRBJ2-1; D is perhaps TRBD2 (5 bases). Germline CDR1 and CDR2: GTSNPN and SVGIG (reference sequence). Trimming left V 0 bases short and J 8 bases short, with 17 bases between. This CDR3 region has 15 residues.

This rearrangement joins TRBV30 to TRBJ2-7, with a weak D call TRBD2 (6 bases). Germline CDR1 and CDR2: GTSNPN and SVGIG (reference sequence). Trimming removed 3 bases from V and 0 bases from J, with 15 bases in between. This CDR3 spans 15 amino acids. The CDR3 is CAWSAGAGNSYEQYF. CDR3 in DNA: TGTGCCTGGAGCGCTGGGGCGGGGAACTCCTACGAGCAGTACTTC.

The chain joins TRBV6-5 to TRBJ1-1; D is ambiguous. This CDR3 spans 14 amino acids. Looked up from germline, CDR1 is MNHEY and CDR2 is SVGAGI. Deletions cut 7 bases from V and 5 bases from J, with 17 bases between. The CDR3 here is CASKRRPWETEAFF. The CDR3 DNA sequence: TGTGCCAGCAAACGACGGCCCTGGGAGACTGAAGCTTTCTTT.

The V and J genes are TRBV7-2 and TRBJ1-1; the D is unclear. Trimming pared 7 bases from V and 0 bases from J, leaving 15 bases between. There are 15 residues in the CDR3. Germline V gene data show CDR1 as SGHTA and CDR2 as FQGNSA. CDR3 sequence reads: CASTPRGGMNTEAFF. The CDR3 nucleotides are TGTGCCAGCACCCCGCGGGGAGGGATGAACACTGAAGCTTTCTTT.

The rearrangement joins TRBV10-3 to TRBJ2-2, with TRBD2 identical over 7 bases. The CDR3 totals 18 residues. V lost 4 bases, J lost 0 bases, and 11 bases stayed unmatched. Germline CDR1 ENHRY, CDR2 SYGVKD. The CDR3 protein is CAISGITSAVTNTGELFF. The CDR3 nucleotides read TGTGCCATCAGTGGAATAACTAGCGCCGTAACGAACACCGGGGAGCTGTTTTTT.

The chain uses TRBV28 and TRBJ1-1; D is possibly TRBD1 (6 bases). The germline gives CDR1 MDHEN, CDR2 SYDVKM. V was pared by 7 bases and J by 3 bases, with 15 bases between. The CDR3 is 14 amino acids. CDR3 protein: CASTQRGIHTEAFF. The CDR3 nucleotides read TGTGCCAGCACCCAAAGGGGGATACACACTGAAGCTTTCTTT.

This chain connects TRBV13 to TRBJ2-5, with 11 positions matching TRBD2. The germline V gene has CDR1 PRHDT and CDR2 FYEKMQ (reference sequence). The V segment lost 4 bases and the J segment 2 bases; nucleotides outside the gene matches: 6. This CDR3 comprises 16 residues. CDR3 in amino acids: CASSYRTSGPQETQYF. CDR3 nucleotides: TGTGCCAGCAGCTACAGGACTAGCGGGCCACAAGAGACCCAGTACTTC.

This clone showed up just a few times. J is TRBJ1-2 and V is TRBV11-2; 9 bases match TRBD1. Germline V CDR1 and CDR2: SGHAT, FQNNGV. V shed 4 bases, J shed 8 bases, and the junction held 8 bases outside the gene matches. There are 14 residues in the CDR3. The CDR3 bases are TGTGCCAGCAGCTCGTTACAGGGGGCGAGGGGCTACACCTTC. Translated, it gives CASSSLQGARGYTF.

The rearrangement joins TRBV6-6 to TRBJ2-3, with TRBD2 matching over 9 bases. CDR1 is MNHNY, CDR2 SVGAGI, per germline (reference sequence). After removal of 0 bases from V and 6 bases from J, the junction contained 7 bases not matched to a gene. The CDR3 extends over 16 amino acids. In nucleotides, the CDR3 is TGTGCCAGCAGTTACTCGAGGTTAGCGGGAGAGGATACGCAGTATTTT. Residues: CASSYSRLAGEDTQYF.

The V call is TRBV2, the J call TRBJ1-2; D is unclear. CDR1 and CDR2 from the germline V gene are SNHLY and FYNNEI. The V end was cut by 3 bases, the J end by 4 bases, with 9 bases between. The CDR3 spans 13 residues. The CDR3 here is CASSDLRSYGYTF. CDR3 nucleotide sequence: TGTGCCAGCAGTGATCTTAGGAGCTATGGCTACACCTTC. The full variable domain, in which reference TRBV2 and TRBJ1-2 provide the parts outside the CDR3, is EPEVTQTPSHQVTQMGQEVILRCVPISNHLYFYWYRQILGQKVEFLVSFYNNEISEKSEIFDDQFSVERPDGSNFTLKIRSTKLEDSAMYFCASSDLRSYGYTFGSGTRLTVV.

The CDR3 region is CASSPGQARTQYF. The CDR3 DNA reads TGTGCCAGCAGCCCGGGACAGGCCCGGACCCAGTACTTC. The chain recombines TRBV7-3 with TRBJ2-5; 8 nucleotides agree with TRBD1. This CDR3 is built from 13 residues. Germline CDR1 and CDR2: SGHTA and FQGTGA. The V and J ends lost 5 bases and 7 bases, in that order; junction bases with no gene match: 6.

The chain is built from TRBV19 and TRBJ2-7, with 9 bases lining up with TRBD2. This CDR3 is built from 13 residues. V dropped 6 bases and J dropped 3; count of bases not matched to a gene: 3. CDR1 is LNHDA, CDR2 SQIVND, per germline (reference sequence). In DNA, the CDR3 is TGTGCCAGTAGGGCTAGCGGGGTCTACGAGCAGTACTTC. This sequence encodes CASRASGVYEQYF.

This clone was picked up one time. This chain joins TRBV19 and TRBJ2-1; D gene ambiguous. This CDR3 has 14 amino acids. Trimming removed 3 bases from V and 3 bases from J, with 9 bases in between. CDR1 and CDR2 (germline): LNHDA, SQIVND (reference sequence). CDR3 sequence reads: CASSIPPLYNEQFF. CDR3 sequence (DNA): TGTGCCAGTAGTATCCCCCCTCTCTACAATGAGCAGTTCTTC.